This TCR beta chain was retrieved from a study of blood T cells in healthy people across ages. With a J-beta primer mix and a sample-barcoded 5' primer, a second PCR ran about 6 to 11 cycles. TCRdb redid the calling of the 5' RACE reads with MiXCR, one entry per CDR3 protein. Of hundreds of thousands of distinct CDR3 sequences in the sample, around 48% were seen once. The V and J ends lost 5 bases and 6 bases respectively, with 16 bases between them. The CDR3 spans 14 residues. The TCR comes from a woman aged 60 to 75 in good health. What was sequenced was blood. The chain recombines TRBV12-3 or TRBV12-4 with TRBJ1-2; D gene uncertain. The DNA of the CDR3 is TGTGCCAGCAGTAGGTCCTTTGGGGTTGATGGCTACACCTTC. Residues: CASSRSFGVDGYTF.